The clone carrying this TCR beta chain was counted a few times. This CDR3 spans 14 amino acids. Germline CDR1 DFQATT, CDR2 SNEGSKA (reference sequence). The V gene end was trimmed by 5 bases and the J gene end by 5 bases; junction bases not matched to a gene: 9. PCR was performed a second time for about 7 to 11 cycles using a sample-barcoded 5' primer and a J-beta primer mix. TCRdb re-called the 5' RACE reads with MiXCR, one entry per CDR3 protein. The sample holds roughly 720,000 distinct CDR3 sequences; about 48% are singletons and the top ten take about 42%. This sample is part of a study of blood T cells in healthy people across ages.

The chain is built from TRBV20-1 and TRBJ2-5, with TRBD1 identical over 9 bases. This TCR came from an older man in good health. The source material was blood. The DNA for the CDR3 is TGCAGTGCTCCCCGGACAGGGGAACAGGAGACCCAGTACTTC. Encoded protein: CSAPRTGEQETQYF.